The subject of this entry is one T cell receptor beta chain. The V and J ends lost 6 bases and 4 bases, in that order; junction bases with no gene match: 6. This CDR3 comprises 14 residues. CDR1 and CDR2 from the germline V gene are SQVTM and ANQGSEA. The method was immunoSEQ multiplex PCR; TCRdb's version includes in-frame clones alone and lacks a portion of them. The repertoire has under 95,000 clones, 91% of them found once; the top ten carry about 0.36%. This sample was taken from a study of technical replicates of blood from several donors. This TCR was sampled from a human donor in good health. Some clones in this sample may be carry-over from other donors' samples. The V call is TRBV29-1, the J call TRBJ2-5; 12 bases are a match to TRBD2. Sequencing used T cells isolated from PBMCs. CDR3 amino acids: CSVSSGGVVETQYF. CDR3 nucleotides: TGCAGCGTATCTAGCGGGGGGGTCGTAGAGACCCAGTACTTC.